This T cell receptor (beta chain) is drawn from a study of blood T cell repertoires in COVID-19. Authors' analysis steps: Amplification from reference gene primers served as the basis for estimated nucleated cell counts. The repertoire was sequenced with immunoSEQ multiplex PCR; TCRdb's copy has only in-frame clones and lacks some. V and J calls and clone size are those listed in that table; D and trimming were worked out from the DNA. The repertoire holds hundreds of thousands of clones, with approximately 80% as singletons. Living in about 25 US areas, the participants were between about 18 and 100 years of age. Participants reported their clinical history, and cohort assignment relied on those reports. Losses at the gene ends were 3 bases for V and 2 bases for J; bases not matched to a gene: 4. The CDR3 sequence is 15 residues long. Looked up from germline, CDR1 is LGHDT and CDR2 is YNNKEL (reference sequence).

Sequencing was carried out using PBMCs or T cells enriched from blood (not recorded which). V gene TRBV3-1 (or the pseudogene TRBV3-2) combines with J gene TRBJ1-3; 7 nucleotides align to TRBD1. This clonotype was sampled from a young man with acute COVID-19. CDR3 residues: CASSQMTGTGNTIYF. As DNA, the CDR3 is TGTGCCAGCAGCCAGATGACAGGGACTGGAAACACCATATATTTT.